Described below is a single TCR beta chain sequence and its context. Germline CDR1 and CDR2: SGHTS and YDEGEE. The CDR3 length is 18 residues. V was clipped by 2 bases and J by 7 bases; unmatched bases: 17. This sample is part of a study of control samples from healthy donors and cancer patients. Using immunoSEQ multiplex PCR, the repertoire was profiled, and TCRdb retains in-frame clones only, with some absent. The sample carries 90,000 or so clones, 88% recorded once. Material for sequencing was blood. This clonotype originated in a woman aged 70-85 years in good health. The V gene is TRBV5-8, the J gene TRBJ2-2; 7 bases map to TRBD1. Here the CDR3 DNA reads TGTGCCAGCAGCTTATCCAAAGGCCCGCGACAGGGCAACGGGGAGCTGTTTTTT. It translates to CASSLSKGPRQGNGELFF.